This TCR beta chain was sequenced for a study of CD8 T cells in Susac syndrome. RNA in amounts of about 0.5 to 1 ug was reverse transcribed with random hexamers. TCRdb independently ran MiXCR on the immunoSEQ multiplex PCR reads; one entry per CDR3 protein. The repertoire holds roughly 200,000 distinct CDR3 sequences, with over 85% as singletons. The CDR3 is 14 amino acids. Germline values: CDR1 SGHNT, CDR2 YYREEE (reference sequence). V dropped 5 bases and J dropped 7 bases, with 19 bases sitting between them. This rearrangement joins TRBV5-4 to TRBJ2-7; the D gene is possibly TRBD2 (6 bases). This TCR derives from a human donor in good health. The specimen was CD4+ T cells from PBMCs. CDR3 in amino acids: CASRQVGGGKEQYF. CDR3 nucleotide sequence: TGTGCCAGCAGGCAAGTGGGAGGAGGGAAAGAGCAGTACTTC.